The entry that follows covers one T cell receptor beta chain sequence. This sample is part of a study of T cell changes during pregnancy in multiple sclerosis. Germline V gene lookup returns CDR1 GTSNPN and CDR2 SVGIG (reference sequence). V was pared by 2 bases and J by 5 bases, with 15 bases between. The CDR3 contains 14 residues. Using immunoSEQ multiplex PCR, the repertoire was profiled, and TCRdb retains in-frame clones only, with some absent. Among about 68,000 clones listed, over 75% were seen once. The receptor's source is a female donor with multiple sclerosis, enrolled in a pregnancy study. The rearrangement links TRBV30 to TRBJ2-5, with D possibly TRBD1 on 5 matching bases. Here the sequenced sample was peripheral blood, taken in the third trimester of pregnancy. The CDR3 DNA reads as TGTGCCTGGAGTACTCCAGGGTTTTGGGAGACCCAGTACTTC. This codes for CAWSTPGFWETQYF.